Each of the 31 T cell receptor beta chains below was sequenced from the same sample in a study of T cells after yellow fever vaccination. TCRdb reprocessed the 5' RACE reads with MiXCR, giving one entry per CDR3 protein. The table lists about 170,000 distinct CDR3 sequences, roughly 11% of them singletons. Specimen: CD8+ T cells sorted from PBMCs, collected 15 days after the yellow fever booster vaccination. Source of these receptors: a man in his late teens or twenties who received the YFV17D yellow fever vaccine.

This clonotype has at least ten counts. The chain uses TRBV4-3 and TRBJ1-5, with 7 bases that match TRBD1. The CDR3 runs 14 residues. After removal of 4 bases from V and 6 bases from J, the junction contained 6 bases not matched to a gene. Germline V gene lookup returns CDR1 LGHNA and CDR2 YSLEER. The CDR3 reads CASSRTGAGQPQHF. CDR3 in DNA: TGCGCCAGCAGCCGAACAGGGGCCGGTCAGCCCCAGCATTTT.

The rearrangement links TRBV20-1 to TRBJ1-2; maybe TRBD1 (5 bases). This CDR3 is built from 13 residues. V gave up 3 bases and J gave up 8 bases, with 16 bases separating them. CDR1 and CDR2 (germline): DFQATT, SNEGSKA (reference sequence). CDR3: CSASGAALGGYTF. The DNA of the CDR3 is TGCAGTGCTAGCGGGGCAGCCCTTGGGGGCTACACCTTC.

The rearrangement links TRBV19 to TRBJ1-5, with D tentatively TRBD1 (5 bases). Germline lookup yields CDR1 LNHDA and CDR2 SQIVND (reference sequence). CDR3 length equals 13 residues. V dropped 3 bases and J dropped 4 bases, with 7 bases sitting between them. DNA of the CDR3: TGTGCCAGTAGTATGGGGGGGAATCAGCCCCAGCATTTT. Translating gives CASSMGGNQPQHF.

About this clonotype: The junction does not match germline at one end; this may be a read error. This chain uses TRBV2 with TRBJ1-5, with 12 positions matching TRBD1. This CDR3 is 14 amino acids long. The V gene's germline CDR1 is SNHLY and CDR2 FYNNEI. The CDR3 sequence is CAGSLGQGAQPQHF. CDR3 DNA sequence: TGTGCCGGCAGTCTGGGACAGGGGGCTCAGCCCCAGCATTTT.

This sequence joins TRBV9 and TRBJ1-1; possible D gene TRBD1, 5 bases. V lost 0 bases to trimming and J lost 3 bases, with 15 bases between them. This CDR3 has 16 residues. Per germline, CDR1 SGDLS and CDR2 YYNGEE. For the CDR3, the DNA is TGTGCCAGCAGCGTAGACCCCAAGGGCAGGGACACTGAAGCTTTCTTT. The encoded protein is CASSVDPKGRDTEAFF.

This clonotype was observed once. The chain is built from TRBV9 and TRBJ2-6; D ambiguous. V dropped 4 bases and J dropped 4 bases, with 18 bases sitting between them. The germline CDR1 and CDR2 sequences are SGDLS and YYNGEE. The CDR3 is 17 amino acids. In DNA, the CDR3 is TGTGCCAGCAGCCCAGTCCGCAGCCACCCGGGGGCCAACGTCCTGACTTTC. It specifies CASSPVRSHPGANVLTF.

The rearrangement uses TRBV9 and TRBJ2-1; TRBD1 matches 7 bases. Germline CDR1 reads SGDLS; CDR2 reads YYNGEE. With 3 bases clipped from V and 6 bases from J, the junction kept 9 bases outside the gene matches. This CDR3 is built from 15 residues. The CDR3 reads CASSDSGQAGNEQFF. The CDR3 nucleotides read TGTGCCAGCAGCGATTCCGGACAGGCAGGCAATGAGCAGTTCTTC.

This clonotype has at least ten counts. This sequence joins TRBV3-1 and TRBJ2-3; 13 nucleotides line up with TRBD2. The CDR3 is made up of 18 amino acids. The J segment lost 5 bases and the V segment lost 0 bases, leaving 8 bases of the junction unmatched. Germline CDR1 and CDR2: LGHDT and YNNKEL (reference sequence). DNA of the CDR3: TGTGCCAGCAGCCAAGAGGCACTAGCGGGGGGGCCAGGAGATACGCAGTATTTT. It translates to CASSQEALAGGPGDTQYF.

This clonotype was found many times. V usage is TRBV6-2 or TRBV6-3 and J usage is TRBJ2-7; maybe TRBD1 (5 bases). CDR1 and CDR2 from the germline V gene are MNHEY and SVGEGT. The CDR3 has 13 residues. Trimming removed 2 bases at V and 5 bases at J, with 10 bases between. CDR3 nucleotides: TGTGCCAGCAGTTACCGCAGGGTCCACGAGCAGTACTTC. Its protein is CASSYRRVHEQYF.

The sample holds a few counts of this clonotype. The rearrangement joins TRBV7-9 to TRBJ2-5, with D possibly TRBD1 on 6 matching bases. This CDR3 spans 16 amino acids. Germline V gene lookup returns CDR1 SEHNR and CDR2 FQNEAQ (reference sequence). Trimming stripped 5 bases from V and 3 bases from J, with 19 bases between. Here the CDR3 reads CASSARGTPREETQYF. For the CDR3, the DNA is TGTGCCAGCAGCGCGAGGGGGACACCTAGGGAAGAGACCCAGTACTTC.

The rearrangement joins TRBV2 to TRBJ2-7; D might be TRBD2 (5 bases). Germline CDR1 SNHLY, CDR2 FYNNEI. The CDR3 runs 12 residues. V was clipped by 3 bases and J by 3 bases, with 6 bases between them. The CDR3: CASSEGDYEQYV. The CDR3 DNA is TGTGCCAGCAGTGAGGGAGACTACGAGCAGTACGTC.

The chain carries TRBV2 and TRBJ2-3; the D call may be TRBD1 or TRBD2 (6 bases each). Germline V CDR1 and CDR2: SNHLY, FYNNEI. The CDR3 loop spans 16 amino acids. The CDR3 bases are TGTGCTGTTTTTGGAGGAAGGGGGGCCGGGACAGATACGCAGTATTTT. Protein product: CAVFGGRGAGTDTQYF.

This clonotype was observed a handful of times. This sequence joins TRBV12-3 or TRBV12-4 and TRBJ2-5; 7 bases match TRBD1. The V segment lost 6 bases and the J segment 2 bases; nucleotides outside the gene matches: 6. This CDR3 has 14 amino acids. CDR3 region: CASSPTGKQETQYF. The CDR3 DNA is TGTGCCAGCAGCCCGACAGGGAAACAAGAGACCCAGTACTTC.

This clonotype has a handful of counts. This CDR3 reads CASSEYGPTGREAFF. CDR3 coding DNA: TGTGCCAGCAGTGAATACGGCCCAACCGGACGGGAAGCTTTCTTT. The chain carries TRBV2 and TRBJ1-1; D gene ambiguous. The CDR3 runs 15 residues. Per the germline V gene, CDR1 is SNHLY and CDR2 is FYNNEI. V lost 2 bases, J lost 8 bases, and 18 bases lay in between.

The V gene is TRBV6-6, the J gene TRBJ2-2; TRBD2 is a possible D gene (7 bases). With 6 bases removed from V and 6 bases from J, the gap between germline ends came to 14 bases. Germline assignment: CDR1 MNHNY and CDR2 SVGAGI (reference sequence). This CDR3 is built from 14 residues. CDR3 DNA sequence: TGTGCCAGCAGCCAAGGGGGGGTCCCCGGGGAGCTGTTTTTT. It translates to CASSQGGVPGELFF.

The chain is built from TRBV19 and TRBJ1-1, with unresolved D. Germline V CDR1 and CDR2: LNHDA, SQIVND (reference sequence). V lost 6 bases to trimming and J lost 0 bases, with 8 bases between them. The CDR3 sequence is 13 residues long. The CDR3 DNA sequence: TGTGCCAGTAGCCCTGACATGAACACTGAAGCTTTCTTT. Encoded protein: CASSPDMNTEAFF.

This clonotype was counted between two and nine times. The chain employs TRBV9 and TRBJ2-3; a possible D gene is TRBD2 (6 bases). V lost 4 bases and J 0 bases, leaving 18 bases between the germline ends. The CDR3 length is 17 residues. Germline CDR1 and CDR2: SGDLS and YYNGEE. The CDR3: CASSPRSGAASTDTQYF. DNA of the CDR3: TGTGCCAGCAGCCCTCGGTCGGGAGCGGCTAGCACAGATACGCAGTATTTT.

The chain uses TRBV4-1 and TRBJ2-1; 11 bases line up with TRBD2. The CDR3 is 13 residues long. J gave up 9 bases and V 7 bases, and 5 bases lay outside the gene matches. CDR1 and CDR2 (germline): MGHRA, YSYEKL. The CDR3 nucleotides read TGCGCCAGCATGGTAGCGGGGGGGAGTGAGCAGTTCTTC. Protein product: CASMVAGGSEQFF.

This clonotype has ten or more counts. This chain joins TRBV4-1 and TRBJ2-3, with 7 bases identical to TRBD2. The CDR3 is 14 residues long. CDR1 MGHRA and CDR2 YSYEKL come from the germline V gene. Trimming cost V 1 base and J 5 bases; bases outside gene matches: 3. The DNA for the CDR3 is TGCGCCAGCAGCCAAGCGGGGGGATTAGATACGCAGTATTTT. Translated: CASSQAGGLDTQYF.

This clonotype appeared a few times. The CDR3 region is CASREGADTDTQYF. CDR3 DNA: TGTGCCAGCAGGGAAGGGGCAGACACAGATACGCAGTATTTT. The chain uses TRBV5-4 and TRBJ2-3; D possibly corresponds to TRBD1 (5 bases). Trimming cost V 5 bases and J 2 bases, with 12 bases left between them. Germline values: CDR1 SGHNT, CDR2 YYREEE (reference sequence). The CDR3 has 14 residues.

The chain employs TRBV5-4 and TRBJ1-2; D is undetermined. Germline V gene data show CDR1 as SGHNT and CDR2 as YYREEE (reference sequence). This CDR3 is built from 15 residues. V lost 4 bases, J lost 4 bases, and 17 bases lay in between. This CDR3 reads CASSLGSVGSYGYTF. The CDR3 coding sequence is TGTGCCAGCAGCCTGGGCAGCGTCGGGTCCTATGGCTACACCTTC.

This clonotype turned up a few times. The V and J genes are TRBV7-3 and TRBJ2-1; D ambiguous. Trimming left V 3 bases short and J 5 bases short, with 5 bases between. The germline gives CDR1 SGHTA, CDR2 FQGTGA. This CDR3 is built from 12 residues. The CDR3 reads CASSLKNNEQFF. Written as DNA, the CDR3 is TGTGCCAGCAGCTTGAAAAACAATGAGCAGTTCTTC.

This clonotype was counted ten times or more. The chain is built from TRBV5-1 and TRBJ2-5; D not certain. Germline V CDR1 and CDR2: SGHRS, YFSETQ. The CDR3 totals 18 residues. V shed 0 bases and J shed 1 base, with 19 bases lying between them. The CDR3 region has the DNA TGCGCCAGCAGCTTGGGCGGCTGGCCGGGCAATCCCCAAGAGACCCAGTACTTC. Translating gives CASSLGGWPGNPQETQYF.

Many counts were recorded for this clonotype. The rearrangement joins TRBV15 to TRBJ2-1; D is unclear. Looked up from germline, CDR1 is LNHNV and CDR2 is YYDKDF (reference sequence). The ends were cut back, 3 bases at V and 3 bases at J, with 9 bases in the middle. The CDR3 totals 14 residues. In nucleotides, the CDR3 is TGTGCCACCAGCAGTGGATTGAGCTACAATGAGCAGTTCTTC. It is translated as CATSSGLSYNEQFF. Supplemented by reference TRBV15 and TRBJ2-1, the full variable domain reads DAMVIQNPRYQVTQFGKPVTLSCSQTLNHNVMYWYQQKSSQAPKLLFHYYDKDFNNEADTPDNFQSRRPNTSFCFLDIRSPGLGDTAMYLCATSSGLSYNEQFFGPGTRLTVL.

The table lists this clonotype with a few counts. The rearrangement uses TRBV7-2 and TRBJ2-4; D might be TRBD2 (7 bases). The V gene lost 3 bases and the J gene lost 0 bases, with 12 bases spanning the gap. Per the germline V gene, CDR1 is SGHTA and CDR2 is FQGNSA. The CDR3 spans 16 residues. DNA for the CDR3: TGTGCCAGCAGCTTCTTCGGGGGGCTAGCCAAAAACATTCAGTACTTC. Protein product: CASSFFGGLAKNIQYF.

This clonotype came up many times. The chain links TRBV24-1 to TRBJ2-7; tentative D call: TRBD2 (5 bases). The CDR3 runs to 12 residues. Germline CDR1 and CDR2: KGHDR and SFDVKD. The V and J ends lost 0 bases and 6 bases respectively, with 5 bases between them. DNA for the CDR3: TGTGCCACCAGTGATTTGCGGGGCGAGCAGTACTTC. Its translation is CATSDLRGEQYF.

The table lists this clonotype with a few counts. The chain has TRBV4-1 and TRBJ2-7, with a tentative D call TRBD1 (5 bases). Between the trimmed V and J ends, which lost 0 bases and 1 base, there was a span of 10 bases. Germline values: CDR1 MGHRA, CDR2 YSYEKL. The CDR3 is made up of 15 amino acids. The CDR3 region is CASSQEGQGSYEQYV. The CDR3 nucleotides read TGCGCCAGCAGCCAAGAAGGTCAGGGATCCTACGAGCAGTACGTC.

This clonotype has just one count. The chain carries TRBV6-5 and TRBJ2-4; TRBD1 might be the D (5 bases). The CDR3 consists of 12 residues. V lost 8 bases, J lost 9 bases, and 14 bases lay in between. In germline, CDR1 is MNHEY, CDR2 SVGAGI. Written as DNA, the CDR3 is TGTGCCAGCTCCTCAGGGTGGCCCATTCAGTACTTC. Its protein is CASSSGWPIQYF.

The chain joins TRBV2 to TRBJ1-5; the D is unclear. V lost 5 bases to trimming and J lost 2 bases, with 16 bases between them. CDR1 is SNHLY and CDR2 is FYNNEI in the germline V gene. There are 16 residues in the CDR3. For the CDR3, the DNA is TGTGCCAGCAGTCGATGGGAAAGGGATGGCAATCAGCCCCAGCATTTT. Translated: CASSRWERDGNQPQHF.

The rearrangement joins TRBV27 to TRBJ1-1; tentatively, D is TRBD1 (6 bases). CDR1 and CDR2 from the germline V gene are MNHEY and SMNVEV (reference sequence). CDR3 length equals 15 residues. Between the trimmed V and J ends, which lost 4 bases and 4 bases, there was a span of 16 bases. The CDR3 loop is CASSSELQGFTEAFF. As DNA, the CDR3 is TGTGCCAGCAGTTCGGAACTACAGGGTTTCACTGAAGCTTTCTTT.

This chain connects TRBV20-1 to TRBJ1-1; 8 bases are a match to TRBD1. V was clipped by 5 bases and J by 4 bases; unmatched bases: 6. The germline CDR1 and CDR2 sequences are DFQATT and SNEGSKA (reference sequence). The CDR3 totals 13 residues. The CDR3 loop is CSAPQGAATEAFF. For the CDR3, the DNA is TGCAGTGCTCCCCAGGGGGCGGCCACTGAAGCTTTCTTT.